This T cell receptor (beta chain) is drawn from a study of T cell changes during pregnancy in multiple sclerosis. Assay: immunoSEQ multiplex PCR; the TCRdb copy retains only in-frame clones and omits some. The sample shows about 87,000 clones, 90% to 95% of them seen only once. The V and J ends lost 4 bases and 4 bases, in that order; junction bases with no gene match: 6. The CDR3 has 16 residues. The V gene's germline CDR1 is SGHRS and CDR2 YFSETQ. This TCR was recovered from a female donor in good health, enrolled as a control in a pregnancy study. The chain combines TRBV5-1 with TRBJ2-3; the match to TRBD2 covers 13 bases. Sequencing used peripheral blood, obtained in the third trimester of pregnancy. The CDR3 region has the DNA TGCGCCAGCAGCCTACTGACTAGCGGGAGGCCAGATACGCAGTATTTT. Translation: CASSLLTSGRPDTQYF.